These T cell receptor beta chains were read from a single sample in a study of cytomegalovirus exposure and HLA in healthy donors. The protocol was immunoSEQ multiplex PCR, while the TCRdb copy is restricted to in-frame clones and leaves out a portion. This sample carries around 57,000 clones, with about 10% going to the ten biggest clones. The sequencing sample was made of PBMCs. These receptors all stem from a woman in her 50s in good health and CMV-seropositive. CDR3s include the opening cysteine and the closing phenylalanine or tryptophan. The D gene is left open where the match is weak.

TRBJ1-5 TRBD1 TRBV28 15 TGTGCCAGCAGTCAGCAGGGGGGAAGGTATCAGCCCCAGCATTTT CASSQQGGRYQPQHF
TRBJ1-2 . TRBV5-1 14 TGCGCCAGCAGCTTGACGGAGTCTAACTATGGCTACACCTTC CASSLTESNYGYTF
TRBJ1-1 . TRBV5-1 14 TGCGCCAGCAGCTTGACGGTCCTGAACACTGAAGCTTTCTTT CASSLTVLNTEAFF
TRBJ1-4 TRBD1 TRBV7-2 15 TGTGCCAGCAGCCCGACAGGGGGCGCCGTTGAAAAACTGTTTTTT CASSPTGGAVEKLFF
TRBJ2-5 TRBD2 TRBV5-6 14 TGTGCCAGCAGCTTCGGCGGGGGCCAAGAGACCCAGTACTTC CASSFGGGQETQYF
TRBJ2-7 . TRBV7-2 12 TGTGCCAGCAGCTTCTACGGGAGCGAGCAGTACTTC CASSFYGSEQYF
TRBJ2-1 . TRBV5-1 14 TGCGCCAGCAGCCGCGAGAGCTCCTACAATGAGCAGTTCTTC CASSRESSYNEQFF
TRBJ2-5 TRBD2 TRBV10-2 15 TGCGCCAGCAGTGGGCTAGCGGGAGCTGGAGAGACCCAGTACTTC CASSGLAGAGETQYF
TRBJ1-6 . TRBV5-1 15 TGCGCCAGCAGCTTTGCGACCGCGGATAATTCACCCCTCCACTTT CASSFATADNSPLHF
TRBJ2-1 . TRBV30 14 TGTGCCTGGAGTGTACTCGTTAGGACTCGCGAGCAGTTCTTC CAWSVLVRTREQFF
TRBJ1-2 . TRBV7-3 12 TGTGCCAGCAGCCCTACCGCCCATGGCTACACCTTC CASSPTAHGYTF
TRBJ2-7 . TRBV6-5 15 TGTGCCAGCAGTTACTTGGGCTCGATTGCCTACGAGCAGTACTTC CASSYLGSIAYEQYF
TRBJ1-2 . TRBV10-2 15 TGCGCCAGCAGTGAGTCGATCGGGGGAGGCTATGGCTACACCTTC CASSESIGGGYGYTF
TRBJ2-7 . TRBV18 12 TGTGCCAGCTCACGTCAGGAACACGAGCAGTACTTC CASSRQEHEQYF
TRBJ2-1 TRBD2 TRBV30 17 TGTGCCTGGAGTGTTAATCCGGGACTAGCGGCATACAATGAGCAGTTCTTC CAWSVNPGLAAYNEQFF
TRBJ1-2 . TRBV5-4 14 TGTGCCAGCAGCTTGGCCACAGGGTTAAATGGCTACACCTTC CASSLATGLNGYTF
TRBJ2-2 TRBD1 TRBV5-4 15 TGTGCCAGCACCCACTCCGGGACAGCCACCGGGGAGCTGTTTTTT CASTHSGTATGELFF
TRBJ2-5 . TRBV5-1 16 TGCGCCAGCAGCTTGGGCCCCGAGGGGGCGGGGGAGACCCAGTACTTC CASSLGPEGAGETQYF
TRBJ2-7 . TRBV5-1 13 TGCGCCAGCAGCCCTCCGGACTCCTACGAGCAGTACTTC CASSPPDSYEQYF
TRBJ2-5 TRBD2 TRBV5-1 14 TGCGCCACCACTAGCGGGGGGGCCGGAGAGACCCAGTACTTC CATTSGGAGETQYF
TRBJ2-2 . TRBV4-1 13 TGCGCCAGCAGGCAACCAGTGATGGGGGAGCTGTTTTTT CASRQPVMGELFF
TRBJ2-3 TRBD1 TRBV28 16 TGTGCCAGCAGTCCCGGGACAGAGTTCCTCACAGATACGCAGTATTTT CASSPGTEFLTDTQYF
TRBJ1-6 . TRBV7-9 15 TGTGCCAGCAGCTTCAGAGACAGCTATAATTCACCCCTCCACTTT CASSFRDSYNSPLHF
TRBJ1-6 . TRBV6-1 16 TGTGCCAGCAGTGATTCGCGGAGCTCCTATAATTCACCCCTCCACTTT CASSDSRSSYNSPLHF
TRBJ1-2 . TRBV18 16 TGTGCCAGCTCACCATACATCGAGACGGAGAACTATGGCTACACCTTC CASSPYIETENYGYTF
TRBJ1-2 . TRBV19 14 TGTGCCAGTAGCAGTGAGACAGGTTCCTATGGCTACACCTTC CASSSETGSYGYTF
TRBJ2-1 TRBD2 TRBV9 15 TGTGCCAGCAGCGTGGGGACTAGCGGGCTCAATGAGCAGTTCTTC CASSVGTSGLNEQFF
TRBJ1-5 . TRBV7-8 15 TGTGCCAGCAGCTTGGGGGCTCCGGGCAATCAGCCCCAGCATTTT CASSLGAPGNQPQHF
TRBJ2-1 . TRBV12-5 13 TGTGCTAGTGGTTTGCCCCCGGGGAATGAGCAGTTCTTC CASGLPPGNEQFF
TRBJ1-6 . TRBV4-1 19 TGCGCCAGCAGCCAAGAGATTTTGGGACCGGGACATGGGAATTCACCCCTCCACTTT CASSQEILGPGHGNSPLHF
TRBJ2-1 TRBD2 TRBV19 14 TGTGCCAGTAGTGATCTAGCGGGTTACGGTGAGCAGTTCTTC CASSDLAGYGEQFF
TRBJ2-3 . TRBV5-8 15 TGTGCCAGCAGGTTCCTGTCGGGGTTGAAAGATACGCAGTATTTT CASRFLSGLKDTQYF
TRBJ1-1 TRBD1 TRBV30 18 TGTGCCTGGGGTGTACGGCGGGGGGGCAGGGGGCGGAGTACTGAAGCTTTCTTT CAWGVRRGGRGRSTEAFF
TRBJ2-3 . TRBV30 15 TGTGCCGGGAGTTCCCCGCCTAGGAGCACAGATACGCAGTATTTT CAGSSPPRSTDTQYF
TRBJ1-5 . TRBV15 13 TGTGCCACCAGCAGGGGCCGATATCAGCCCCAGCATTTT CATSRGRYQPQHF
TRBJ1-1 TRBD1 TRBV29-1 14 TGCAGCGTTGACCAGACAGGGGTAGGGACTGAAGCTTTCTTT CSVDQTGVGTEAFF
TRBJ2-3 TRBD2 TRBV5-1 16 TGCGCCAGCAGCTTAAGCGGGGGGTTAGTGAGAGATACGCAGTATTTT CASSLSGGLVRDTQYF
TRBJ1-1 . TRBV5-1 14 TGCGCCAGCACCTCCTGGCGGGGGCGGACTGAAGCTTTCTTT CASTSWRGRTEAFF
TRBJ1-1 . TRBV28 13 TGTGCCAGCAGCCCCCGGGGGATCCCTGAAGCTTTCTTT CASSPRGIPEAFF
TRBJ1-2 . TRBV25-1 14 TGTGCCAGCAGTGGGGGCGGCACTAACTATGGCTACACCTTC CASSGGGTNYGYTF
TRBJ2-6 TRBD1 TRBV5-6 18 TGTGCCAGCAGCGCCAGGACAGGGCCGAGCTCTGGGGCCAACGTCCTGACTTTC CASSARTGPSSGANVLTF
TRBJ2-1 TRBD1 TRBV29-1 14 TGCAGCGTTGACCGAGGACAGGGTTACAATGAGCAGTTCTTC CSVDRGQGYNEQFF
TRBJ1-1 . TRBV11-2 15 TGTGCCAGCAGCGGACAACGGGTCACCAACACTGAAGCTTTCTTT CASSGQRVTNTEAFF
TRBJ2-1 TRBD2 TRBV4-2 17 TGTGCCAGCAGCCAAGACAGGACTAGCGGGAGGGGTAATGAGCAGTTCTTC CASSQDRTSGRGNEQFF
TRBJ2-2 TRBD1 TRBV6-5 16 TGTGCCAGCAGTTCCCGACAGGGTTTGGGCACCGGGGAGCTGTTTTTT CASSSRQGLGTGELFF
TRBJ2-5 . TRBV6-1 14 TGTGCCAGCAGTGGGACGTACGGGGGAGAGACCCAGTACTTC CASSGTYGGETQYF
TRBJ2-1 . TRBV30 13 TGTGCCTGGAGTGTAATCCCGAGGGCCTGGCAGTTCTTC CAWSVIPRAWQFF
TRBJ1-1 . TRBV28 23 TGTGCCAGCAGTTCCCACACCTCAGACAAGGCCCGGCGTGGTTTAAGGGGTGGGACTGAAGCTTTCTTT CASSSHTSDKARRGLRGGTEAFF
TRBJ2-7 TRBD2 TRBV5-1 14 TGCGCCAGCAGAACTAGCGGTTTTTCGAGCGAGCAGTACTTC CASRTSGFSSEQYF
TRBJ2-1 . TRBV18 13 TGTGCCAGCTCGCAGGGGACTAACAATGAGCAGTTCTTC CASSQGTNNEQFF
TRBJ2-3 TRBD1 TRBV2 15 TGTGCCAGCAGTGCGCTGGGACAGGGCACAGATACGCAGTATTTT CASSALGQGTDTQYF
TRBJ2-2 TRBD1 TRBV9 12 TGTGCTACAGGGGCGAACACCGGGGAGCTGTTTTTT CATGANTGELFF
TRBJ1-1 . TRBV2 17 TGTGCCAGCAGTGAAGGCGGAGCAGATACCATGAACACTGAAGCTTTCTTT CASSEGGADTMNTEAFF
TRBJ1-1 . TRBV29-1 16 TGCAGCGTTGGAGGCGCCAGGGGAAAGGTTGGGACTGAAGCTTTCTTT CSVGGARGKVGTEAFF